A selection of T cell receptor beta chains follows, all from one sample in a study of blood T cell repertoires in COVID-19. Sequenced by immunoSEQ multiplex PCR; TCRdb stores in-frame clones only, minus some. The data hold over 150,000 clones, with around four fifths observed a single time. The sequenced sample consisted of peripheral blood. The receptors come from a woman aged 80 or over with COVID-19, enrolled during active disease. CDR3s include the opening cysteine and the closing phenylalanine or tryptophan. Fields, in order: D gene, J gene, V gene, clone size, CDR3 DNA, CDR3 protein. The D gene is left open where the match is weak. The size of a clone is reported for some rows only, either as once, few or many, or as a class for expanded clones.

D: TRBD1
J: TRBJ1-2
V: TRBV28
size: -
DNA: TGTGCCAGCAGTCGCATCCGGACAGGGGATGGCTACACCTTC
CDR3: CASSRIRTGDGYTF

D: -
J: TRBJ1-4
V: TRBV2
size: -
DNA: TGTGCCAGCAAACAGAGGGTAAATGAAAAACTGTTTTTT
CDR3: CASKQRVNEKLFF

D: TRBD1
J: TRBJ1-2
V: TRBV5-4
size: few
DNA: TGTGCCAGCAGCGCCCAAACCGGGACAGGGGAAAATGGCTACACCTTC
CDR3: CASSAQTGTGENGYTF

D: -
J: TRBJ1-2
V: TRBV7-9
size: -
DNA: TGTGCCAGCAGCTTGGGGGCAGACTATGGCTACACCTTC
CDR3: CASSLGADYGYTF

D: TRBD1
J: TRBJ1-5
V: TRBV2
size: -
DNA: TGTGCCAGCAGTGGGACAGGGAGTAACAATCAGCCCCAGCATTTT
CDR3: CASSGTGSNNQPQHF

D: -
J: TRBJ2-3
V: TRBV19
size: -
DNA: TGTGCCAGTAGTGGGCGGAGTGCGGGATGGGGTACAGATACGCAGTATTTT
CDR3: CASSGRSAGWGTDTQYF

D: -
J: TRBJ2-2
V: TRBV28
size: once
DNA: TGTGCCAGCGTCGGGTGGTCGAACACCGGGGAGCTGTTTTTT
CDR3: CASVGWSNTGELFF

D: -
J: TRBJ1-1
V: TRBV29-1
size: -
DNA: TGCAGCGTCCACCACAGGAGCACTGAAGCTTTCTTT
CDR3: CSVHHRSTEAFF

D: TRBD2
J: TRBJ2-2
V: TRBV5-1
size: -
DNA: TGCGCCAGCAGCTTGGCGGAACCGGGACTAGCGGGATCCCCGGGTACCGGGGAGCTGTTTTTT
CDR3: CASSLAEPGLAGSPGTGELFF

D: TRBD2
J: TRBJ2-1
V: TRBV5-6
size: -
DNA: TGTGCCAGCAGCACTAGCGGGAGGGGCAATGAGCAGTTCTTC
CDR3: CASSTSGRGNEQFF

D: -
J: TRBJ1-2
V: TRBV6-5
size: few
DNA: TGTGCCAGCGTTCCCGGAGGGCCTCCTGTGGGTGGCTACACCTTC
CDR3: CASVPGGPPVGGYTF

D: -
J: TRBJ1-2
V: TRBV7-9
size: -
DNA: TGTGCCAGCAGCTTTGGGTCACAGGGTGGAGGCTACACCTTC
CDR3: CASSFGSQGGGYTF

D: -
J: TRBJ2-7
V: TRBV2
size: -
DNA: TGTGCCAGCTCTCGCGGTACCTACGAGCAGTACTTC
CDR3: CASSRGTYEQYF

D: TRBD2
J: TRBJ2-7
V: TRBV28
size: -
DNA: TGTGCCAGCAGCCCACCCGGGGGGGGACGAGTTCTCGAGCAGTACTTC
CDR3: CASSPPGGGRVLEQYF

D: -
J: TRBJ1-1
V: TRBV10-3
size: -
DNA: TGTGCCATCAGTCCGGGCACTGAAGCTTTCTTT
CDR3: CAISPGTEAFF

D: -
J: TRBJ2-3
V: TRBV4-1
size: once
DNA: TGCGCCGGGGGGTCCCCGGGGAGCACAGATACGCAGTATTTT
CDR3: CAGGSPGSTDTQYF

D: -
J: TRBJ1-2
V: TRBV29-1
size: few
DNA: TGCAGCGGGGCCGGATCCCTCAGGCATGGCTACACCTTC
CDR3: CSGAGSLRHGYTF

D: -
J: TRBJ1-2
V: TRBV4-1
size: once
DNA: TGCGCCAGCAGCCAACCCCACCAGGGGAACTATGGCTACACCTTC
CDR3: CASSQPHQGNYGYTF

D: TRBD1
J: TRBJ1-1
V: TRBV14
size: -
DNA: TGTGCCAGCAGCCAAGACAGGGGGACTGAAGCTTTCTTT
CDR3: CASSQDRGTEAFF

D: TRBD1
J: TRBJ1-2
V: TRBV5-1
size: -
DNA: TGCGCCAGCAGCTTGGCCCTGGACAGGGATGGCTACACCTTC
CDR3: CASSLALDRDGYTF

D: TRBD2
J: TRBJ2-7
V: TRBV28
size: -
DNA: TGTGCCAGCAGGCCGGGAGGAATCTACGAGCAGTACTTC
CDR3: CASRPGGIYEQYF

D: -
J: TRBJ2-3
V: TRBV13
size: -
DNA: TGTGCCAGCTCCTACGGGACGCAGTATTTT
CDR3: CASSYGTQYF

D: TRBD2
J: TRBJ2-5
V: TRBV5-4
size: -
DNA: TGTGCCAGCAGCTTGGCTGGGGGGGGTATACAAGAGACCCAGTACTTC
CDR3: CASSLAGGGIQETQYF

D: -
J: TRBJ1-1
V: TRBV6-6
size: -
DNA: TGTGCCAGCAGCCGACTCGGGATGAACACTGAAGCTTTCTTT
CDR3: CASSRLGMNTEAFF

D: -
J: TRBJ1-4
V: TRBV5-6
size: few
DNA: TGTGCCAGCAGCTTGGCTCCAGGGCAGGGAGAAAAACTGTTTTTT
CDR3: CASSLAPGQGEKLFF

D: -
J: TRBJ1-5
V: TRBV12-2
size: once
DNA: TGTGCAAGTCGCTTAGCCACCCCAGGGGGCAATCAGCCCCAGCATTTT
CDR3: CASRLATPGGNQPQHF

D: -
J: TRBJ2-3
V: TRBV27
size: -
DNA: TGTGCCAGCAGTTTAAATTCCCAGGGAGGCGGCACAGATACGCAGTATTTT
CDR3: CASSLNSQGGGTDTQYF

D: TRBD2
J: TRBJ2-5
V: TRBV5-1
size: -
DNA: TGCGCCAGCAGCTTTAGCGGGGGGGCTTTTGAGACCCAGTACTTC
CDR3: CASSFSGGAFETQYF

D: -
J: TRBJ1-5
V: TRBV3-1/TRBV3-2
size: -
DNA: TGTGCCAGCCCCGGAGGGGTCGAGAATTATAGCAATCAGCCCCAGCATTTT
CDR3: CASPGGVENYSNQPQHF

D: TRBD1
J: TRBJ1-3
V: TRBV9
size: -
DNA: TGTGCCAGCAGCGACGACAGGGCGTCTGGAAACACCATATATTTT
CDR3: CASSDDRASGNTIYF

D: TRBD1
J: TRBJ1-2
V: TRBV11-2
size: -
DNA: TGTGCCAGCAGCTTAGGCTCCGGGACAGGGGTAGGTGGCACCTTC
CDR3: CASSLGSGTGVGGTF

D: -
J: TRBJ2-7
V: TRBV28
size: -
DNA: TGTGCCAGCACCGACTCCCCGGGCAGGGCCTACGAGCAGTACTTC
CDR3: CASTDSPGRAYEQYF

D: -
J: TRBJ1-5
V: TRBV19
size: -
DNA: TGTGGTCAGGGGAATCAGCCCCAGCATTTT
CDR3: CGQGNQPQHF

D: TRBD2
J: TRBJ2-7
V: TRBV11-1
size: -
DNA: TGTGCCAGCGCGGGAGGGCGACGGGAGCAGTACTTC
CDR3: CASAGGRREQYF

D: TRBD1
J: TRBJ2-7
V: TRBV19
size: few
DNA: TGTGCCAGCCGGGGTCGGGACAGGGGCCCCTACGAGCAGTACTTC
CDR3: CASRGRDRGPYEQYF

D: TRBD2
J: TRBJ2-5
V: TRBV5-1
size: -
DNA: TGCGCCAGCAGCCCGAATGCGGGGGACGAGACCCAGTACTTC
CDR3: CASSPNAGDETQYF

D: -
J: TRBJ2-3
V: TRBV4-1
size: -
DNA: TGCGCCAGCAGCCGAGGACGCGGGGCGGTGATAAGAGCAGATACGCAGTATTTT
CDR3: CASSRGRGAVIRADTQYF

D: TRBD1
J: TRBJ1-1
V: TRBV19
size: -
DNA: TGTGCCAGTACCCGGGACAGGGGTTTTAACACTGAAGCTTTCTTT
CDR3: CASTRDRGFNTEAFF

D: -
J: TRBJ1-5
V: TRBV6-5
size: -
DNA: TGTGCCAGCAGTCTCGACGCCCTGGGGGGTCAGCCCCAGCATTTT
CDR3: CASSLDALGGQPQHF

D: TRBD1
J: TRBJ2-1
V: TRBV4-1
size: -
DNA: TGCGCCAGCAGCCAAGGGACAGGGATCTGGAATGAGCAGTTCTTC
CDR3: CASSQGTGIWNEQFF

D: -
J: TRBJ2-7
V: TRBV5-1
size: -
DNA: TGCGCCAGCAGCTTATCCCCCAGGGGATCCGAGCAGTACTTC
CDR3: CASSLSPRGSEQYF

D: TRBD2
J: TRBJ2-2
V: TRBV5-1
size: -
DNA: TGCGCCAGCAGCTTGTTAGCGGGGCTGAACACCGGGGAGCTGTTTTTT
CDR3: CASSLLAGLNTGELFF

D: TRBD1
J: TRBJ1-2
V: TRBV3-1/TRBV3-2
size: -
DNA: TGTGCCAGCAGCCAGGGGACAGCATATGGCTACACCTTC
CDR3: CASSQGTAYGYTF

D: -
J: TRBJ2-4
V: TRBV5-1
size: -
DNA: TGCGCCAGCAGTCCTCAGGGGTCCAAAAACATTCAGTACTTC
CDR3: CASSPQGSKNIQYF

D: -
J: TRBJ1-3
V: TRBV10-3
size: -
DNA: TGTGCCATCAGGGCTGGTGGTTCTGGAAACACCATATATTTT
CDR3: CAIRAGGSGNTIYF

D: TRBD1
J: TRBJ2-7
V: TRBV10-2
size: -
DNA: TGCGCCAGCACCTCGGACAGGGCAGGCGTCGAGCAGTACTTC
CDR3: CASTSDRAGVEQYF

D: -
J: TRBJ2-1
V: TRBV5-8
size: -
DNA: TGTGCCAGCAGCTTGGGCGACTACTCCTACAATGAGCAGTTCTTC
CDR3: CASSLGDYSYNEQFF

D: -
J: TRBJ2-7
V: TRBV21-1
size: -
DNA: TGTGCCAGCAGTATACTAGCGGGAGTCCACTACGAGCAGTACTTC
CDR3: CASSILAGVHYEQYF

D: -
J: TRBJ1-4
V: TRBV7-2
size: -
DNA: TGTGCCAGCAGCCCGTGGGGGGCAACTAATGAAAAACTGTTTTTT
CDR3: CASSPWGATNEKLFF

D: -
J: TRBJ1-2
V: TRBV28
size: -
DNA: TGTGCCAGCAGTACCCCAGGGTCCGGCTACACCTTC
CDR3: CASSTPGSGYTF

D: -
J: TRBJ1-6
V: TRBV6-5
size: -
DNA: TGTGCCAGCAGTTACTCGATTCGGCAGAGGGCTTCACCCCTCCACTTT
CDR3: CASSYSIRQRASPLHF

D: -
J: TRBJ1-2
V: TRBV29-1
size: -
DNA: TGCAGCGTTGCAGGGGCCCGGGATGGCTACACCTTC
CDR3: CSVAGARDGYTF

D: -
J: TRBJ1-6
V: TRBV6-5
size: -
DNA: TGTGCCAGCACCTATACAGGGTCAGATTCACCCCTCCACTTT
CDR3: CASTYTGSDSPLHF

D: -
J: TRBJ1-6
V: TRBV19
size: -
DNA: TGTGCCAGTAGTATGGGGAGAGAGACACCCGTGGGTAGAGATTCACCCCTCCACTTT
CDR3: CASSMGRETPVGRDSPLHF

D: TRBD1
J: TRBJ2-2
V: TRBV5-1
size: -
DNA: TGCGCCAGCAGCTTGGGAGGGGGCCAGCGGGAGCTGTTTTTT
CDR3: CASSLGGGQRELFF